Listed here is a single TCR beta chain. Sample treatment: oral pan-JAK inhibitor, 5-10 mg twice daily. It was from alopecia areata patients that lesional scalp punch biopsies and peripheral blood were collected. CD4+ and CD8+ T cells were sorted from PBMCs. V was cut by 5 bases and J by 2 bases, with 6 bases left in between. The CDR3 contains 12 residues. CDR1 is SGHTA and CDR2 is FQGNSA in the germline V gene. The data originate from a study of CD8+ T cells in alopecia areata. About the research overall: It was oral tofacitinib, at 5 to 10 mg twice daily, that treated patients received.

RNA was isolated and reverse transcribed to cDNA, the sequencing template. Using immunoSEQ multiplex PCR, the repertoire was profiled, and TCRdb retains in-frame clones only, with some absent. The top ten hold over 3% of the sample, which has over 150,000 clones, roughly three fifths seen once. The material was CD4+ T cells sorted from blood, obtained at week 4, from a patient treated with tofacitinib. This TCR derives from a human donor with alopecia areata. J is TRBJ2-5 and V is TRBV7-2, with unresolved D. The CDR3 sequence: CASSLRQETQYF. CDR3 DNA: TGTGCCAGCAGCCTCCGACAAGAGACCCAGTACTTC.